Presented here are 21 T cell receptor beta chains from one specimen sequenced in a study of T cells in tuberculosis. Thawed, overnight-rested PBMC were stained with GMM-loaded CD1B tetramer, viability dye and anti-CD3, then sorted. The CD1B tetramers carried C32 glucose monomycolate purified from Rhodococcus equi. The assay was immunoSEQ multiplex PCR, and TCRdb's table has in-frame clones only and misses some. Among 88,000 or so clones listed, approximately 91% were seen once. The sample taken for sequencing was CD1b-GMM tetramer-negative cells sorted from PBMCs. These TCRs come from an adult woman with latent tuberculosis.

The rearrangement joins TRBV2 to TRBJ1-3, with 7 bases matching TRBD1. The CDR3 covers 17 residues. Germline V lookup: CDR1 SNHLY, CDR2 FYNNEI. Trimming removed 1 base from V and 4 bases from J; junction bases left unmatched: 10. The CDR3 is CASSEEGAGASGNTIYF. DNA of the CDR3: TGTGCCAGCAGTGAAGAGGGGGCAGGGGCGTCGGGAAACACCATATATTTT.

This sequence joins TRBV27 and TRBJ1-2; tentative D call: TRBD1 (6 bases). The CDR3 runs 15 residues. The germline gives CDR1 MNHEY, CDR2 SMNVEV (reference sequence). Trimming removed 5 bases at V and 4 bases at J, with 17 bases between. The CDR3: CASSEHREGTYGYTF. CDR3 in DNA: TGTGCCAGCAGTGAACACAGGGAGGGGACCTATGGCTACACCTTC.

CDR3 coding DNA: TGTGCTGCCGAAGGCCGCCGAACAGGGAGGGGTTCACCCCTCCACTTT. It specifies CAAEGRRTGRGSPLHF. The chain recombines TRBV30 with TRBJ1-6, with a possible D match to TRBD1 (6 bases). The germline gives CDR1 GTSNPN, CDR2 SVGIG (reference sequence). The CDR3 runs 16 residues.

The J gene is TRBJ1-3, the V gene TRBV4-1, with a possible D match to TRBD1 (5 bases). Trimming took off 1 base at V and 2 bases at J, with 9 bases between the two ends. This CDR3 has 15 amino acids. Germline CDR1 and CDR2: MGHRA and YSYEKL. In DNA, the CDR3 is TGCGCCAGCAGCCAAGGGGTAGGGGCTGGAAACACCATATATTTT. Translated: CASSQGVGAGNTIYF.

The V gene is TRBV11-2, the J gene TRBJ2-7, with TRBD2 identical over 12 bases. With V trimmed by 4 bases and J by 2 bases, 3 bases remained unmatched. The CDR3 is 15 residues long. Germline values: CDR1 SGHAT, CDR2 FQNNGV. Written as DNA, the CDR3 is TGTGCCAGCAGCTACAGGACTAGCGGGGCCTACGAGCAGTACTTC. Translated: CASSYRTSGAYEQYF.

V and J are TRBV19 and TRBJ1-3, with a possible D match to TRBD1 (6 bases). Germline V gene data show CDR1 as LNHDA and CDR2 as SQIVND (reference sequence). CDR3 length equals 14 residues. Between the trimmed V and J ends, which lost 5 bases and 8 bases, there was a span of 16 bases. CDR3 DNA sequence: TGTGCCAGTAGTCATACAGGGTCAGTGGACACCATATATTTT. As protein: CASSHTGSVDTIYF.

V gene TRBV7-9 combines with J gene TRBJ2-1, with TRBD2 matching over 11 bases. The CDR3 has 15 residues. The V segment lost 5 bases and the J segment 4 bases; nucleotides outside the gene matches: 4. Per the germline V gene, CDR1 is SEHNR and CDR2 is FQNEAQ (reference sequence). CDR3 bases: TGTGCCAGCAGCGCGACTAGCGGGGCGTACAATGAGCAGTTCTTC. It is translated as CASSATSGAYNEQFF.

The chain recombines TRBV4-1 with TRBJ2-3; the D is unclear. CDR1 MGHRA and CDR2 YSYEKL come from the germline V gene. The CDR3 extends over 14 amino acids. V was trimmed by 3 bases and J by 1 base, leaving 8 bases between them. The CDR3 nucleotides read TGCGCCAGCAGCCATGGCGAGGGCACAGATACGCAGTATTTT. Translating gives CASSHGEGTDTQYF.

The chain combines TRBV6-1 with TRBJ1-2; D perhaps matches TRBD1 (6 bases). The V end was cut by 2 bases, the J end by 3 bases, with 10 bases between. Germline values: CDR1 MNHNS, CDR2 SASEGT. The CDR3 totals 14 residues. CDR3 in amino acids: CASSEQAGDYGYTF. The CDR3 DNA reads as TGTGCCAGCAGTGAACAGGCAGGGGACTATGGCTACACCTTC.

V gene TRBV7-8 combines with J gene TRBJ2-2; D gene unclear. The V gene's germline CDR1 is SGHVS and CDR2 FQNEAQ. V lost 3 bases, J lost 1 base, and 3 bases lay in between. This CDR3 contains 13 residues. The CDR3 coding sequence is TGTGCCAGCAGCTTCCTGAACACCGGGGAGCTGTTTTTT. It codes for CASSFLNTGELFF. The whole variable domain, filled in from reference TRBV7-8 and TRBJ2-2, reads GAGVSQSPRYKVAKRGQDVALRCDPISGHVSLFWYQQALGQGPEFLTYFQNEAQLDKSGLPSDRFFAERPEGSVSTLKIQRTQQEDSAVYLCASSFLNTGELFFGEGSRLTVL.

The V call is TRBV27, the J call TRBJ1-4; D gene uncertain. Germline values: CDR1 MNHEY, CDR2 SMNVEV (reference sequence). This CDR3 has 15 residues. The V end was cut by 2 bases, the J end by 4 bases, with 11 bases between. CDR3 DNA sequence: TGTGCCAGCAGTTTACGCGCCAGACATAATGAAAAACTGTTTTTT. It yields the protein CASSLRARHNEKLFF.

This clone was detected only once. This chain joins TRBV7-2 and TRBJ2-1; weak D call: TRBD2 (7 bases). V lost 1 base and J 3 bases, leaving 19 bases between the germline ends. The CDR3 is made up of 18 amino acids. Germline V gives CDR1 SGHTA, CDR2 FQGNSA. The CDR3 protein is CASSLEGRGRSYYNEQFF. As DNA, the CDR3 is TGTGCCAGCAGCTTAGAAGGGAGGGGGAGATCCTACTACAATGAGCAGTTCTTC.

This chain uses TRBV19 with TRBJ2-3; D gene ambiguous. This CDR3 region has 13 residues. Germline V gene lookup returns CDR1 LNHDA and CDR2 SQIVND (reference sequence). V lost 0 bases and J lost 3, with 4 bases in between. CDR3 amino acids: CASSIDLTDTQYF. The CDR3 DNA follows: TGTGCCAGTAGTATAGACCTTACAGATACGCAGTATTTT.

The CDR3: CASSSYNTGNTEAFF. The CDR3 nucleotides read TGTGCCAGCAGCTCGTACAACACAGGGAACACTGAAGCTTTCTTT. The chain is built from TRBV11-2 and TRBJ1-1; a possible D gene is TRBD1 (5 bases). V dropped 4 bases and J dropped 1 base, with 13 bases sitting between them. The CDR3 extends over 15 amino acids. CDR1 is SGHAT and CDR2 is FQNNGV in the germline V gene.

This rearrangement joins TRBV27 to TRBJ2-5; 9 nucleotides align to TRBD1. The CDR3 runs to 15 residues. J was trimmed by 5 bases and V by 5 bases; bases with no gene match: 9. Per the germline V gene, CDR1 is MNHEY and CDR2 is SMNVEV (reference sequence). The CDR3 region is CASSTRDRVYETQYF. In DNA form, the CDR3 reads TGTGCCAGCAGTACTAGGGACAGGGTGTACGAGACCCAGTACTTC.

Turning to this clone: One junction end disagrees with the germline gene, perhaps due to a read error. The V call is TRBV7-7, the J call TRBJ1-4; D is uncertain. The CDR3 totals 14 residues. Germline values: CDR1 SSHAT, CDR2 FNYEAQ (reference sequence). The CDR3 region is CASSPRRMNEKLFF. Written as DNA, the CDR3 is TGTGCTAGCAGTCCACGGCGGATGAATGAAAAACTGTTTTTT.

The chain combines TRBV5-4 with TRBJ1-2, with D perhaps matching TRBD1 (6 bases). The CDR3 is made up of 16 amino acids. CDR1 and CDR2 from the germline V gene are SGHNT and YYREEE (reference sequence). V dropped 4 bases and J dropped 6 bases, with 22 bases sitting between them. The chain's CDR3 is CASSIIYREGVNGYTF. CDR3 in DNA: TGTGCCAGCAGCATTATTTACAGGGAGGGGGTAAATGGCTACACCTTC.

The gene calls are TRBV6-5 and TRBJ1-2; the match to TRBD1 covers 7 bases. Germline CDR1 reads MNHEY; CDR2 reads SVGAGI. This CDR3 contains 16 residues. With V trimmed by 4 bases and J by 2 bases, 10 bases remained unmatched. The CDR3 sequence: CASSSLLGGRNYGYTF. The CDR3 region has the DNA TGTGCCAGCAGTTCCCTCCTAGGGGGCCGGAACTATGGCTACACCTTC.

The chain employs TRBV5-6 and TRBJ1-4; 9 bases line up with TRBD1. V lost 0 bases and J lost 8; bases outside the gene matches: 5. The CDR3 covers 15 residues. Per the germline V gene, CDR1 is SGHDT and CDR2 is YYEEEE. As DNA, the CDR3 is TGTGCCAGCAGCTTGGCGGACAGGGGAGGAGAAAAACTGTTTTTT. Amino acids: CASSLADRGGEKLFF.

This chain uses TRBV7-6 with TRBJ2-3, with TRBD2 identical over 12 bases. The germline V gene has CDR1 SGHVS and CDR2 FNYEAQ. J lost 5 bases, V lost 4 bases, and 4 bases had no gene match. CDR3 length: 15 residues. The CDR3 region has the DNA TGTGCCAGCAGCTCTAGCGGGGGGGCCGGAGATACGCAGTATTTT. It is translated as CASSSSGGAGDTQYF.

This clone has just one count. The chain combines TRBV7-9 with TRBJ2-3; TRBD2 agrees at 7 bases. CDR1 SEHNR and CDR2 FQNEAQ come from the germline V gene (reference sequence). With 5 bases clipped from V and 2 bases from J, the junction kept 7 bases outside the gene matches. There are 15 residues in the CDR3. Written as DNA, the CDR3 is TGTGCCAGCAGCCCTCTGAGCGGGGACACAGATACGCAGTATTTT. Translation: CASSPLSGDTDTQYF.